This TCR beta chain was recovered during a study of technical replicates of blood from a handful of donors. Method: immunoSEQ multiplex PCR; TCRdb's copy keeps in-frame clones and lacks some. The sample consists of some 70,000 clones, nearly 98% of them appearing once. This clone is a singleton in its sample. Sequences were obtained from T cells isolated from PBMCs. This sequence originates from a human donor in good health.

The CDR3 sequence is CASSIRGLYGYTF. CDR3 sequence (DNA): TGTGCCAGTAGTATTAGGGGGCTATATGGCTACACCTTC. The V and J genes are TRBV19 and TRBJ1-2, with 7 bases identical to TRBD1. This CDR3 is built from 13 residues. CDR1 LNHDA and CDR2 SQIVND come from the germline V gene (reference sequence). Trimming removed 3 bases from V and 5 bases from J; junction bases left unmatched: 3.